Listed below are T cell receptor beta chains from one sample, sequenced in a study of control samples from healthy donors and cancer patients. The method was immunoSEQ multiplex PCR; TCRdb's version includes in-frame clones alone and lacks a portion of them. The sample has around 110,000 clones, roughly 92% seen once; the top ten hold roughly 2.6%. The source material was blood. Receptors originate from a man aged 25-45 years in good health. CDR3s leave out the opening cysteine and the closing phenylalanine or tryptophan. Fields, in order: CDR3 length, V gene, J gene, clone size, D gene, CDR3 protein. A D gene is named only where the DNA matches it firmly. Clone size is stated in some rows and not others, as once, few, many or a class when expanded.

>9|TRBV29-1|TRBJ2-7|-|-
SVVWGAEQY
>16|TRBV7-9|TRBJ1-2|-|-
ASSFPYNREMSDYGYT
>12|TRBV9|TRBJ2-2|-|-
ASSRAANTGELF
>13|TRBV6-5|TRBJ1-2|-|TRBD1
ASRAGGALSEGYT
>13|TRBV6-5|TRBJ2-3|-|-
ASSYWPGTTDTQY
>11|TRBV10-3|TRBJ1-1|once|-
AISGQGNTEAF
>12|TRBV5-6|TRBJ1-4|-|TRBD1
ASSPWDRGGKLF
>16|TRBV10-3|TRBJ1-2|-|-
AISEPWLRGSTNYGYT
>12|TRBV13|TRBJ2-7|-|TRBD1
ASSAVRGQGLHH
>13|TRBV5-1|TRBJ1-1|-|TRBD1
ASSLRGGSDTEAF
>13|TRBV5-1|TRBJ2-3|-|TRBD2
ASSLRGLVTDTQY
>13|TRBV7-9|TRBJ2-2|-|-
ASSLDYGETGELF
>13|TRBV25-1|TRBJ1-2|-|TRBD1
ASSVSTGINYGYT
>10|TRBV5-1|TRBJ1-2|-|-
ASSRTDYGYT
>13|TRBV9|TRBJ1-2|-|TRBD1
ASSRQGVANYGYT
>14|TRBV19|TRBJ1-5|-|TRBD1
ASGPTGGGSNQPQH
>11|TRBV6-5|TRBJ2-5|-|-
ASNPGPQETQY
>14|TRBV6-5|TRBJ1-6|-|-
ASSLPQGTYNSPLH
>14|TRBV6-5|TRBJ1-4|-|-
ASSYSLGATNEKLF
>12|TRBV27|TRBJ2-7|once|TRBD1
ASSFRDRDYEQY
>11|TRBV27|TRBJ2-1|-|TRBD2
ASRSGGFNEQF
>12|TRBV4-2|TRBJ1-1|-|-
ASSQESGVAEAF
>12|TRBV7-9|TRBJ1-3|-|-
ASSLPESGNTIY
>13|TRBV5-6|TRBJ1-1|-|-
ASTPKGAINTEAF
>16|TRBV7-8|TRBJ2-3|-|TRBD2
ASSPRTSGGPGGDTQY
>11|TRBV2|TRBJ2-1|-|-
ASSEVRAPEQF
>12|TRBV5-1|TRBJ2-3|-|-
ASSLEGITDTQY
>11|TRBV14|TRBJ2-7|few|-
ASSQGKATTQY
>12|TRBV2|TRBJ1-6|-|TRBD1
ASSTDRVNSPLH
>12|TRBV27|TRBJ2-1|-|-
ASTAGPRGNEQF
>11|TRBV12-3/TRBV12-4|TRBJ1-4|-|-
ASSFKYNEKLF
>13|TRBV19|TRBJ1-2|-|TRBD1
ASIDGAGTGNGYT
>11|TRBV6-2/TRBV6-3|TRBJ1-2|-|TRBD1
ASSLDRNYGYT
>12|TRBV5-5|TRBJ1-5|-|-
ASSLAPGGQPQH
>14|TRBV7-2|TRBJ1-3|-|TRBD1
ASSFGGGAVGNTIY
>13|TRBV19|TRBJ1-4|-|TRBD1
ASSTGQGISGGLF
>11|TRBV7-2|TRBJ2-7|-|-
ASSFTRDYEQY
>14|TRBV5-1|TRBJ2-3|-|TRBD2
ASSFRLGGDTDTQY
>14|TRBV9|TRBJ2-6|-|-
ASSVASSSGANVLT
>15|TRBV9|TRBJ1-3|-|TRBD1
ASSVVGQGASGNTIY
>14|TRBV18|TRBJ1-2|-|-
ASSLDFKTGFDGYT
>13|TRBV4-1|TRBJ2-2|once|TRBD1
ASSPGTANTGELF
>12|TRBV7-2|TRBJ2-5|-|-
ASSPGLRPETQY
>10|TRBV25-1|TRBJ1-3|-|TRBD1
AGTGFGNTIY
>14|TRBV24-1|TRBJ2-3|-|-
ATSDLGPLGSDTQY
>13|TRBV7-9|TRBJ2-3|-|TRBD2
ASSRTSGGTDTQY
>14|TRBV5-4|TRBJ1-4|-|TRBD1
ASSQTTGSINEKLF
>11|TRBV29-1|TRBJ1-1|-|TRBD1
SVRTGMNTEAF
>12|TRBV2|TRBJ1-6|-|-
ASSDWQGNSPLH
>13|TRBV19|TRBJ2-2|-|TRBD1
ASSIKQGYTGELF
>14|TRBV15|TRBJ1-3|-|-
ATSRALGFSGNTIY
>13|TRBV2|TRBJ2-7|-|-
ASSEALGPVYEQY
>11|TRBV12-3/TRBV12-4|TRBJ2-3|-|-
ASSSDGTDTQY